The 22 T cell receptor beta chains below all came from one sample that was sequenced in a study of cytomegalovirus exposure and HLA in healthy donors. PCR used 60 Vbeta primers and 13 Jbeta primers. Sequenced by immunoSEQ multiplex PCR; TCRdb stores in-frame clones only, minus some. The sample yields around 150,000 clones, roughly 80% seen once. Sequencing was carried out using PBMCs. The receptors derive from a man over 45 in good health and CMV-seropositive.

This clone has a handful of counts. The CDR3 reads CASSYRATQYF. In DNA, the CDR3 is TGTGCCAGCAGTTACAGGGCTACACAGTACTTC. This chain uses TRBV28 with TRBJ2-7, with D perhaps TRBD1 (6 bases). The CDR3 is 11 residues long. Between the trimmed V and J ends, which lost 4 bases and 10 bases, there was a span of 11 bases. CDR1 MDHEN and CDR2 SYDVKM come from the germline V gene.

This clone occurred a few times. The chain employs TRBV4-1 and TRBJ2-1, with 10 bases fitting TRBD1. The germline gives CDR1 MGHRA, CDR2 YSYEKL. This CDR3 is built from 15 residues. Trimming removed 1 base from V and 6 bases from J; junction bases left unmatched: 3. In nucleotides, the CDR3 is TGCGCCAGCAGCCAAGGGGACAGGGGCCTCAATGAGCAGTTCTTC. Its translation: CASSQGDRGLNEQFF.

This clone was found a few times. The rearrangement uses TRBV4-3 and TRBJ1-1; D is unclear. Germline values: CDR1 LGHNA, CDR2 YSLEER. CDR3 length equals 15 residues. The V end lost 4 bases, the J end lost 3 bases, and 15 bases lay between the germline ends. The CDR3: CASSLGTQSHTEAFF. The CDR3 DNA reads as TGCGCCAGCAGCCTCGGTACACAGAGCCACACTGAAGCTTTCTTT.

This clone was seen once. The chain combines TRBV5-6 with TRBJ2-1, with D unresolved. CDR1 SGHDT and CDR2 YYEEEE come from the germline V gene. This CDR3 has 16 residues. V lost 4 bases and J lost 3, with 17 bases in between. The CDR3 sequence is CASSREIVIGYNEQFF. In DNA, the CDR3 is TGTGCCAGCAGCCGCGAAATTGTAATTGGCTACAATGAGCAGTTCTTC.

The V and J genes are TRBV6-5 and TRBJ2-4; D possibly corresponds to TRBD1 (6 bases). The CDR3 spans 16 residues. V was clipped by 4 bases and J by 0 bases, with 13 bases between them. Germline-derived CDR1 and CDR2 are MNHEY and SVGAGI. The CDR3 is CASSSTRGLAKNIQYF. CDR3 DNA: TGTGCCAGCAGTTCCACCAGGGGATTAGCCAAAAACATTCAGTACTTC.

The J gene is TRBJ2-3, the V gene TRBV4-2; D ambiguous. This CDR3 spans 17 amino acids. The germline V gene encodes CDR1 LGHNA and CDR2 YNFKEQ. V was pared by 4 bases and J by 1 base, with 18 bases between. The CDR3 DNA sequence: TGTGCCAGCAGCCTCTTTAGTATTAATTCGGGCACAGATACGCAGTATTTT. Translating gives CASSLFSINSGTDTQYF.

J is TRBJ1-2 and V is TRBV14; TRBD1 agrees at 7 bases. From germline, CDR1 is SGHDN and CDR2 FVKESK. The CDR3 is 14 residues long. Trimming cost V 4 bases and J 4 bases; bases outside gene matches: 6. The DNA of the CDR3 is TGTGCCAGCAGCCTAGGGGGCGTAACCTATGGCTACACCTTC. Residues: CASSLGGVTYGYTF. The full variable domain, rest sourced from reference TRBV14 and TRBJ1-2, is EAGVTQFPSHSVIEKGQTVTLRCDPISGHDNLYWYRRVMGKEIKFLLHFVKESKQDESGMPNNRFLAERTGGTYSTLKVQPAELEDSGVYFCASSLGGVTYGYTFGSGTRLTVV.

DNA for the CDR3: TGCGCCAGCAGCCCATCCCCACAAAGCACAGATACGCAGTATTTT. It translates to CASSPSPQSTDTQYF. The rearrangement links TRBV4-3 to TRBJ2-3; no reliable D call. The CDR3 loop spans 15 amino acids. Germline V gene data show CDR1 as LGHNA and CDR2 as YSLEER. The V and J ends lost 4 bases and 0 bases respectively, with 11 bases between them.

The chain uses TRBV28 and TRBJ2-7, with 9 bases identical to TRBD1. This CDR3 has 15 amino acids. V shed 6 bases and J 0 bases; nucleotides not matched to a gene: 6. In germline, CDR1 is MDHEN, CDR2 SYDVKM. CDR3 DNA: TGTGCCAGCAGGTCCGGGACAGGGTCCTCCTACGAGCAGTACTTC. Translating gives CASRSGTGSSYEQYF.

This clone appeared a single time. The chain recombines TRBV19 with TRBJ1-1, with D tentatively TRBD1 (6 bases). The CDR3 runs 17 residues. V lost 5 bases and J 4 bases, leaving 23 bases between the germline ends. Germline CDR1 and CDR2: LNHDA and SQIVND (reference sequence). CDR3 DNA sequence: TGTGCCAGTAGTTTGAGGGCCACAGGGATAAGTAGCACTGAAGCTTTCTTT. This codes for CASSLRATGISSTEAFF.

This chain uses TRBV7-2 with TRBJ2-1; 8 bases are a match to TRBD2. Germline V gene data show CDR1 as SGHTA and CDR2 as FQGNSA. This CDR3 has 16 residues. Unmatched junction bases numbered 7, after V lost 1 base and J lost 5 bases. Written as DNA, the CDR3 is TGTGCCAGCAGCTTAGTTAGGCTAGCGGGTGACAATGAGCAGTTCTTC. It yields the protein CASSLVRLAGDNEQFF.

The chain is built from TRBV7-8 and TRBJ2-1; tentative D call: TRBD1 (6 bases). The CDR3 totals 15 residues. Germline values: CDR1 SGHVS, CDR2 FQNEAQ. Deletions cut 5 bases from V and 8 bases from J, with 19 bases between. CDR3 sequence reads: CASSPGQSMGDEQFF. CDR3 coding DNA: TGTGCCAGCAGCCCCGGACAGAGTATGGGCGATGAGCAGTTCTTC.

The CDR3, as DNA: TGTGCCAGCAGCTTAGAAGGCAGGGGAAGCTCTGGAAACACCATATATTTT. Protein: CASSLEGRGSSGNTIYF. The V and J genes are TRBV7-2 and TRBJ1-3, with a weak D call TRBD1 (6 bases). The V and J ends lost 1 base and 0 bases respectively, with 13 bases between them. CDR3 length: 17 residues. CDR1 is SGHTA, CDR2 FQGNSA, per germline.

The chain has TRBV7-2 and TRBJ1-5; D is unclear. V was trimmed by 2 bases and J by 6 bases, leaving 5 bases between them. This CDR3 is built from 12 residues. The germline gives CDR1 SGHTA, CDR2 FQGNSA. In nucleotides, the CDR3 is TGTGCCAGCAGCTTACATTCTCAGCCCCAGCATTTT. It translates to CASSLHSQPQHF. Full variable domain (rest looked up from reference TRBV7-2 and TRBJ1-5): GAGVSQSPSNKVTEKGKDVELRCDPISGHTALYWYRQSLGQGLEFLIYFQGNSAPDKSGLPSDRFSAERTGGSVSTLTIQRTQQEDSAVYLCASSLHSQPQHFGDGTRLSIL.

The rearrangement joins TRBV5-4 to TRBJ2-7, with D possibly being TRBD1 (7 bases). The V gene's germline CDR1 is SGHNT and CDR2 YYREEE (reference sequence). The CDR3 length is 15 residues. V was shortened by 0 bases and J by 4 bases, with 14 bases between the two germline ends. The CDR3 DNA reads TGTGCCAGCAGCTTGGCCGGGCAGGGGGGATACGAGCAGTACTTC. It specifies CASSLAGQGGYEQYF.

The V call is TRBV28, the J call TRBJ2-3; 8 nucleotides line up with TRBD1. CDR1 and CDR2 (germline): MDHEN, SYDVKM. With V trimmed by 3 bases and J by 2 bases, 4 bases remained unmatched. The CDR3 totals 15 residues. CDR3 DNA: TGTGCCAGCAGTTTGGGGGACAGGTACACAGATACGCAGTATTTT. Its protein product is CASSLGDRYTDTQYF.

The chain employs TRBV10-1 and TRBJ2-2, with TRBD2 matching 7 bases. V was pared by 4 bases and J by 6 bases, with 5 bases of the junction left unmatched. CDR1 and CDR2 (germline): WNHNN, SYGVQD (reference sequence). The CDR3 is made up of 14 amino acids. The CDR3, as DNA: TGCGCCAGCAGTGGGGGGGGTGGGGCCGGGGAGCTGTTTTTT. Residues: CASSGGGGAGELFF.

V gene TRBV18 combines with J gene TRBJ2-2, with D possibly being TRBD2 (6 bases). Trimming cost V 4 bases and J 4 bases, with 13 bases left between them. Germline loops: CDR1 KGHSH, CDR2 LQKENI. This CDR3 spans 15 amino acids. CDR3: CASSRNRDFTGELFF. CDR3 coding DNA: TGTGCCAGCTCACGAAATAGGGACTTCACCGGGGAGCTGTTTTTT. Together with reference TRBV18 and TRBJ2-2, the CDR3 gives the full variable domain: NAGVMQNPRHLVRRRGQEARLRCSPMKGHSHVYWYRQLPEEGLKFMVYLQKENIIDESGMPKERFSAEFPKEGPSILRIQQVVRGDSAAYFCASSRNRDFTGELFFGEGSRLTVL.

V usage is TRBV7-9 and J usage is TRBJ1-1; the D is unclear. V was cut by 5 bases and J by 1 base, with 23 bases left in between. The CDR3 contains 18 residues. Germline V gene data show CDR1 as SEHNR and CDR2 as FQNEAQ (reference sequence). CDR3 bases: TGTGCCAGCAGCCAAGTGGAGGTCGGACCCTGGGGGAACACTGAAGCTTTCTTT. It codes for CASSQVEVGPWGNTEAFF.

The chain couples TRBV9 to TRBJ2-2; no reliable D call. This CDR3 has 15 amino acids. The germline CDR1 and CDR2 sequences are SGDLS and YYNGEE. V was shortened by 1 base and J by 4 bases, with 11 bases between the two germline ends. The CDR3 loop reads CASSVLNTLTGELFF. In DNA, the CDR3 is TGTGCCAGCAGCGTACTTAACACCCTCACCGGGGAGCTGTTTTTT.

This chain connects TRBV9 to TRBJ2-1; 10 positions match TRBD2. The CDR3 contains 15 residues. The ends lost 4 bases at V and 2 bases at J; junction bases unmatched: 3. Germline CDR1 reads SGDLS; CDR2 reads YYNGEE. The CDR3 region has the DNA TGTGCCAGCAGCCCCCTAGCGGGGGCCTACAATGAGCAGTTCTTC. This translates into CASSPLAGAYNEQFF.

This clone appeared a single time. The V gene is TRBV28, the J gene TRBJ1-2; 7 nucleotides match TRBD1. CDR3 length: 12 amino acids. The germline V gene has CDR1 MDHEN and CDR2 SYDVKM. V lost 11 bases, J lost 3 bases, and 6 bases stayed unmatched. CDR3 residues: CAWQGGDYGYTF. The CDR3 DNA is TGTGCCTGGCAGGGGGGCGACTATGGCTACACCTTC.